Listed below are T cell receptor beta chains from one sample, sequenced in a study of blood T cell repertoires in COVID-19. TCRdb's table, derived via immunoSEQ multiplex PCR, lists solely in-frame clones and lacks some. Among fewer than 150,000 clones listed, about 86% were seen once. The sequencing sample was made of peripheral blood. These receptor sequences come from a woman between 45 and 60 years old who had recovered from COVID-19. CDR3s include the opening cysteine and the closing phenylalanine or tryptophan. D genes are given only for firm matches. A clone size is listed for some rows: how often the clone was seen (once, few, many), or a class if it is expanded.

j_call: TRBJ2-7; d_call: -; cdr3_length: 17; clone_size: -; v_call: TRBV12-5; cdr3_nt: TGTGCTAGTGGTTTGGTACTCGGTAGCGGCACGTTCTACGAGCAGTACTTC; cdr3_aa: CASGLVLGSGTFYEQYF
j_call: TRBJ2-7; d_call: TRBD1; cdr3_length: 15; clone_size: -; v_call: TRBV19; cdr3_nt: TGTGCCAGTAGTCCACAGGGGTTTCCCCTCTACGAGCAGTACTTC; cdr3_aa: CASSPQGFPLYEQYF
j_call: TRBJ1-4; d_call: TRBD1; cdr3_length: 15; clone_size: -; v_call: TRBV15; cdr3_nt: TGTGCCACCAGCAGGGGATCAGGGGGTGATGAAAAACTGTTTTTT; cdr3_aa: CATSRGSGGDEKLFF
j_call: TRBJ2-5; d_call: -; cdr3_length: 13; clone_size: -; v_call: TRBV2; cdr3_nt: TGTGCCAGCAGTGAGTCCGGGGGAGAGACCCAGTACTTC; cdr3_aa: CASSESGGETQYF
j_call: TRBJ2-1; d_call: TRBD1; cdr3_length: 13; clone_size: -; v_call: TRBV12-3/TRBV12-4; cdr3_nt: TGTGCCAGCAGGCGGACAGGGGGCAATGAGCAGTTCTTC; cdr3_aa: CASRRTGGNEQFF
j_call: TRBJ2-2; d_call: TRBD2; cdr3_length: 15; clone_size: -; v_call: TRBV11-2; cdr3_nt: TGTGCCAGCAGCACCCGGGGGGACCTCACCGGGGAGCTGTTTTTT; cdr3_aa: CASSTRGDLTGELFF
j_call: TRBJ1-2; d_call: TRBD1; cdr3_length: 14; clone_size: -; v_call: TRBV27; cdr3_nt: TGTGCCAGCAGACGGGACAGAACTAACTATGGCTACACCTTC; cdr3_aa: CASRRDRTNYGYTF
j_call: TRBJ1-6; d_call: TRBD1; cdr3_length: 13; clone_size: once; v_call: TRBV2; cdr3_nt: TGTGCCAGCAGTGGACAGGGTAATTCACCCCTCCACTTT; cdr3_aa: CASSGQGNSPLHF
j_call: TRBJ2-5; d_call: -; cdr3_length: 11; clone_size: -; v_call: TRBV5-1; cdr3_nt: TGCGCCAGCAGAGGGGAAGAGACCCAGTACTTC; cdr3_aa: CASRGEETQYF
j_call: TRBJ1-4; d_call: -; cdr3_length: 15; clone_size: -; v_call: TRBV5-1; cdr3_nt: TGCGCCAGCAGCCCGGGGGGGTCAACTAATGAAAAACTGTTTTTT; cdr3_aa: CASSPGGSTNEKLFF
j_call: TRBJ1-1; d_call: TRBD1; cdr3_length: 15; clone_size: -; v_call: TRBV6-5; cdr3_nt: TGTGCCAGCAGTTACCAGAGGACAGGGAACACTGAAGCTTTCTTT; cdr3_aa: CASSYQRTGNTEAFF
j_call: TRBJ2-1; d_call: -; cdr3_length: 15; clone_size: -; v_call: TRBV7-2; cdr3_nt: TGTGCCAGCAGTCTTACAGGGAGCTCCTACAATGAGCAGTTCTTC; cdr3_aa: CASSLTGSSYNEQFF
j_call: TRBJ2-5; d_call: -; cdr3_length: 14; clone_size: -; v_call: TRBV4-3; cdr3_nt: TGCGCCAGCAGCCCGTTGGGTAGCGGTGGGACCCAGTACTTC; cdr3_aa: CASSPLGSGGTQYF
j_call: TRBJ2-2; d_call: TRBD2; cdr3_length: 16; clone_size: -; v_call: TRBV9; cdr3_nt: TGTGCCAGTCGCCCTAGCGGGAGGGCCGGGACCGGGGAGCTGTTTTTT; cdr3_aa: CASRPSGRAGTGELFF
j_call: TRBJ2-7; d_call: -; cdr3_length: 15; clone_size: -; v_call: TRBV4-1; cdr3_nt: TGCGCCAGCAGCCCCGATGTGTGGGAGGCCTACGAGCAGTACTTC; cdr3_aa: CASSPDVWEAYEQYF
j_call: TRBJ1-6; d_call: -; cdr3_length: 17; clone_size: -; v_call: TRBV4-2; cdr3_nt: TGTGCCAGCAGCCAAGTTCCGTTAACAGGGACTAATTCACCCCTCCACTTT; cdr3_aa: CASSQVPLTGTNSPLHF
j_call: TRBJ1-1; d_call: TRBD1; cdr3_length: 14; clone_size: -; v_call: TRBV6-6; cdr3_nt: TGTGCCAGCATTATTACAGGGGCGCACACTGAAGCTTTCTTT; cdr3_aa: CASIITGAHTEAFF
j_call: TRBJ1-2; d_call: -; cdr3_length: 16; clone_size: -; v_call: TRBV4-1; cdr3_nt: TGCGCCAGCAGCCAAGAGGGGCCCTTCTTCACCTATGGCTACACCTTC; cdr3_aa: CASSQEGPFFTYGYTF
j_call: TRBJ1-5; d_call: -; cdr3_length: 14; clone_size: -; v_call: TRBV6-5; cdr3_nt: TGTGCCAGCGGTACAGGGAATAGCAATCAGCCCCAGCATTTT; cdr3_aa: CASGTGNSNQPQHF
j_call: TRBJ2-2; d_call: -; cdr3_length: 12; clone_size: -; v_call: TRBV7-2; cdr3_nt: TGTGCCAGCAGCAAGAGGAGCGGGGAGCTGTTTTTT; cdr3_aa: CASSKRSGELFF
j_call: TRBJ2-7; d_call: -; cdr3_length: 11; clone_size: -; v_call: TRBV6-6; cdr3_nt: TGTGCCAGCACGGGAATCTACGAGCAGTACTTC; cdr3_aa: CASTGIYEQYF
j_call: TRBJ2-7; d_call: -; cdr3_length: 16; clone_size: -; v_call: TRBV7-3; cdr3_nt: TGTGCCAGCAGCTTATTGGGGACAATGAGTGTCGACGAGCAGTACTTC; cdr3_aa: CASSLLGTMSVDEQYF
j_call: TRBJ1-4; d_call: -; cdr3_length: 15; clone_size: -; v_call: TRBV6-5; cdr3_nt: TGTGCCGGCGGCTTTGGTGGGGGAGGCGGTGAAAAACTGTTTTTT; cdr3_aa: CAGGFGGGGGEKLFF
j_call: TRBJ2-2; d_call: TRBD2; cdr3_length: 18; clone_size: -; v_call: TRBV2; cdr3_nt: TGTGCCAGCAGTGAACTCAGCGGGCTAGCGGGGGGTGTCGGGGAGCTGTTTTTT; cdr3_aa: CASSELSGLAGGVGELFF